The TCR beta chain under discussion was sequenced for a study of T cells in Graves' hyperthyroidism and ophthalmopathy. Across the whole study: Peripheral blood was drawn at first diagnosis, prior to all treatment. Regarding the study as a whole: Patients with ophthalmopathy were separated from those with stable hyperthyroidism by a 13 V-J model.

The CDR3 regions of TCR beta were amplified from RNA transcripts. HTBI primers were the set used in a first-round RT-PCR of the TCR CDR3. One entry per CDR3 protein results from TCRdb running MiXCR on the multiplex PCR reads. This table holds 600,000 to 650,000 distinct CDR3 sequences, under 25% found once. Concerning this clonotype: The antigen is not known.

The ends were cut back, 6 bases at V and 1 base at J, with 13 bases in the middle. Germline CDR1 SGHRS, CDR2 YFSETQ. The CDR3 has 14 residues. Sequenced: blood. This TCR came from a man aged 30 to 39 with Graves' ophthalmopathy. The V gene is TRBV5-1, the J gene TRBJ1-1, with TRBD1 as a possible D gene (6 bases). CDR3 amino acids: CASTSGAGNTEAFF. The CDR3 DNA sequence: TGCGCCAGCACTTCGGGGGCGGGGAACACTGAAGCTTTCTTT.